These 2 T cell receptor beta chains came from one sample sequenced in a study of neurological immune-mediated disorders. TCRdb re-analysed the 5' RACE reads in MiXCR, keeping a single row per CDR3 protein. This sample has approximately 41,000 distinct CDR3 sequences, with around 13% found just once. Sequencing was carried out using CD4+ T cells from blood. The receptors originated from a woman between 55 and 75 years old with HTLV-1-associated myelopathy (HAM/TSP).

This clonotype occurred many times. The rearrangement uses TRBV19 and TRBJ1-2, with a tentative D call TRBD1 (5 bases). V was cut by 5 bases and J by 8 bases, with 12 bases left in between. The CDR3 is made up of 12 amino acids. Germline values: CDR1 LNHDA, CDR2 SQIVND (reference sequence). DNA for the CDR3: TGTGCCAGTAGTTACGAGGGGCGCGGCTACACCTTC. Protein product: CASSYEGRGYTF.

This clonotype has ten or more counts. The V call is TRBV10-3, the J call TRBJ2-2; D not resolved. V lost 1 base, J lost 1 base, and 1 base lay in between. CDR1 is ENHRY, CDR2 SYGVKD, per germline. This CDR3 has 13 amino acids. The CDR3 nucleotides are TGTGCCATCAGTGAGTGGAACACCGGGGAGCTGTTTTTT. Protein sequence: CAISEWNTGELFF.